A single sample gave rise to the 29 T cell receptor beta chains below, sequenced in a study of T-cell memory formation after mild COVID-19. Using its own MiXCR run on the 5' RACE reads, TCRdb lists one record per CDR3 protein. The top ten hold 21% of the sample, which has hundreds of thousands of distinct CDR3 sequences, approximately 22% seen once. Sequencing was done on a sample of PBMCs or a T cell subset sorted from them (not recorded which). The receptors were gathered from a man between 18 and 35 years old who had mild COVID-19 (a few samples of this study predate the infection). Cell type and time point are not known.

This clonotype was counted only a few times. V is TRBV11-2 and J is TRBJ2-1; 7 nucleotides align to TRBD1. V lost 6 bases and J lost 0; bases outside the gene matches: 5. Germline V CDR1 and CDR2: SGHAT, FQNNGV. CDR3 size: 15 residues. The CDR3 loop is CASRRTGSSYNEQFF. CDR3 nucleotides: TGTGCCAGCAGGCGGACAGGTAGCTCCTACAATGAGCAGTTCTTC.

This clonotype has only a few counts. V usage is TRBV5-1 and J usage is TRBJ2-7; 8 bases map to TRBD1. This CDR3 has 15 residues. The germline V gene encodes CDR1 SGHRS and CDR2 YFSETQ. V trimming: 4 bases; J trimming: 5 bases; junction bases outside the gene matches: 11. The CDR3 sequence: CASSRGTGPRDEQYF. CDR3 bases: TGCGCCAGCAGCCGAGGGACAGGTCCTCGGGACGAGCAGTACTTC. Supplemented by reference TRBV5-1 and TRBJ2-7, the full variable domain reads KAGVTQTPRYLIKTRGQQVTLSCSPISGHRSVSWYQQTPGQGLQFLFEYFSETQRNKGNFPGRFSGRQFSNSRSEMNVSTLELGDSALYLCASSRGTGPRDEQYFGPGTRLTVT.

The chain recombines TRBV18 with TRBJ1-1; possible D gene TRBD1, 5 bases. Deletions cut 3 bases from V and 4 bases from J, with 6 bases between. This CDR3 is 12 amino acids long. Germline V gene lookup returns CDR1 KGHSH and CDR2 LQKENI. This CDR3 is CASSPRVTEAFF. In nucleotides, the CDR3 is TGTGCCAGCTCACCCAGGGTCACTGAAGCTTTCTTT.

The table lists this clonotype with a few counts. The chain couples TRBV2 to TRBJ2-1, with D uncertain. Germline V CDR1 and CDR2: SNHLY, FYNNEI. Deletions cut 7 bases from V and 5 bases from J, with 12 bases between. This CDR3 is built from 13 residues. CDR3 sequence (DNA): TGTGCCAGCACCCCGACAACGAACAATGAGCAGTTCTTC. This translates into CASTPTTNNEQFF.

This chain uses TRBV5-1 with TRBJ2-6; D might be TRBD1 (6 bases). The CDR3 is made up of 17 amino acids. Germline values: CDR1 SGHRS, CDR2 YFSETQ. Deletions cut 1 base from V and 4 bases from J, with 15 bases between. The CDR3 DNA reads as TGCGCCAGCAGCTTGACAGGGCCTGTCCCAGGGGCCAACGTCCTGACTTTC. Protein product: CASSLTGPVPGANVLTF.

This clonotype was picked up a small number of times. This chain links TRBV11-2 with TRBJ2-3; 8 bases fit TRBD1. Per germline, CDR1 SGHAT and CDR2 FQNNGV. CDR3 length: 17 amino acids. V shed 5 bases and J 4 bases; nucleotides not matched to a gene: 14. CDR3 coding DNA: TGTGCCAGCAGCCCAGGTTTTCGACAGGGGTACGCAGATACGCAGTATTTT. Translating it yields CASSPGFRQGYADTQYF.

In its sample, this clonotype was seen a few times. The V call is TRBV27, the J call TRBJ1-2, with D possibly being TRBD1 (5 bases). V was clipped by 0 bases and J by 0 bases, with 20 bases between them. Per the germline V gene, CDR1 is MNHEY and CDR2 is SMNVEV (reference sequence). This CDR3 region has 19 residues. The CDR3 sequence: CASSLSVGLRGNSNYGYTF. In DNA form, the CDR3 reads TGTGCCAGCAGTTTATCGGTGGGACTCCGGGGAAACTCTAACTATGGCTACACCTTC.

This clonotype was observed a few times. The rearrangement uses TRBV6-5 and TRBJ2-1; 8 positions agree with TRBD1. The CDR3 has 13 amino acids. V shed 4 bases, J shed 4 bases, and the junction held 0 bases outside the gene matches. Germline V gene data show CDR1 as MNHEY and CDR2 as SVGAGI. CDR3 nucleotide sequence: TGTGCCAGCAGTTGGGACAGGTACAATGAGCAGTTCTTC. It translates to CASSWDRYNEQFF.

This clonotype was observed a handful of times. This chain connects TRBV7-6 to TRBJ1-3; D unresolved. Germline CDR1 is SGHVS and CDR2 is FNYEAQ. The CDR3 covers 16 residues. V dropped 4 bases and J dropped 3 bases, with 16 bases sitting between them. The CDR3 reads CASSSGESILGNTIYF. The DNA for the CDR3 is TGTGCCAGCAGCTCCGGGGAGTCGATACTTGGAAACACCATATATTTT.

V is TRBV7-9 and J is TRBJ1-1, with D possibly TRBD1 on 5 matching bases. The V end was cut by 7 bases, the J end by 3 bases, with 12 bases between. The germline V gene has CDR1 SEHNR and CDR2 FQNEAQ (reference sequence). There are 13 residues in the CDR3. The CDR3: CASKIGADTEAFF. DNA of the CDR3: TGTGCCAGCAAGATAGGGGCAGACACTGAAGCTTTCTTT.

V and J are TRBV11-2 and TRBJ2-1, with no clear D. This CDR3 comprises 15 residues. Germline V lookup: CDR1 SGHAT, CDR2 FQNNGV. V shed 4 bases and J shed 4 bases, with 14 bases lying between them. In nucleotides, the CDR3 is TGTGCCAGCAGCTCCCCGATGGGCAGGTACAATGAGCAGTTCTTC. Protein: CASSSPMGRYNEQFF.

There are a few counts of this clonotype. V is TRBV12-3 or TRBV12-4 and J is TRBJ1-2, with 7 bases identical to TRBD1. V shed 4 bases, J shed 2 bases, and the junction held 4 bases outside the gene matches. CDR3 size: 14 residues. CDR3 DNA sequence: TGTGCCAGCAGTTGGATGACAGGGAACTATGGCTACACCTTC. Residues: CASSWMTGNYGYTF.

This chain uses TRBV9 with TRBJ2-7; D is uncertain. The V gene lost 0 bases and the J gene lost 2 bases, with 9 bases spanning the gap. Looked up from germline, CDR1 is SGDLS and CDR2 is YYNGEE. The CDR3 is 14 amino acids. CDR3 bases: TGTGCCAGCAGCGTAGATGTCGGAGCCTACGAGCAGTACTTC. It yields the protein CASSVDVGAYEQYF.

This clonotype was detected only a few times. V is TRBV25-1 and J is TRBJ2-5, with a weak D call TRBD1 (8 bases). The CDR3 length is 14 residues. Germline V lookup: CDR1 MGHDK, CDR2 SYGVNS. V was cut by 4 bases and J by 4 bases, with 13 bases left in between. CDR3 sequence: CASSGQGRAETQYF. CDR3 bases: TGTGCCAGCAGTGGACAGGGGAGGGCAGAGACCCAGTACTTC.

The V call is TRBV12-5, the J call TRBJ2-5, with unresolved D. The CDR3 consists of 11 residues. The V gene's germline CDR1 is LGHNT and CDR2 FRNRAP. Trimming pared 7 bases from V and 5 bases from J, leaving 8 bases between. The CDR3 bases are TGTGCTAGTGCCTCATGGGAGACCCAGTACTTC. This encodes CASASWETQYF.

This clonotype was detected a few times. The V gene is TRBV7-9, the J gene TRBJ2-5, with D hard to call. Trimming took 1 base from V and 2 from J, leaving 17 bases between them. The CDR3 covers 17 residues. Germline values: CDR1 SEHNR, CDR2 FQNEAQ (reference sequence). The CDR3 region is CASSLGFVSAAQETQYF. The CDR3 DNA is TGTGCCAGCAGCTTAGGATTTGTGTCGGCAGCACAAGAGACCCAGTACTTC.

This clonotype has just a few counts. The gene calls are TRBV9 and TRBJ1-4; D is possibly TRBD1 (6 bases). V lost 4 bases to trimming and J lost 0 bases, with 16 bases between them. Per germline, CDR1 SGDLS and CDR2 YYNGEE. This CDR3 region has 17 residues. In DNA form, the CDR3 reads TGTGCCAGCAGCCCCCGACAGGCCACCGCAACTAATGAAAAACTGTTTTTT. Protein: CASSPRQATATNEKLFF.

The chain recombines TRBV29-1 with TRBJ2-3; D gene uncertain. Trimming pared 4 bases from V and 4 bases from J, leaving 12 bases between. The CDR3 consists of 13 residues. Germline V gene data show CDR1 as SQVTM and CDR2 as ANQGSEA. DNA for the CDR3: TGCAGCGTTGTTTTGGAATCAGCAGATACGCAGTATTTT. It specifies CSVVLESADTQYF.

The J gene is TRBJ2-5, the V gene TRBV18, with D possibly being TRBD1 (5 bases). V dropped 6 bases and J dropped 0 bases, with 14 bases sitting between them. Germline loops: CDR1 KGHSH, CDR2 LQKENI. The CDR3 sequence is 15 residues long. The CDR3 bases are TGTGCCAGCTCCCCGCCTCCAGGGTACCAAGAGACCCAGTACTTC. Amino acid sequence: CASSPPPGYQETQYF.

CDR3 amino acids: CSVDRGAREQFF. CDR3 nucleotides: TGCAGCGTTGACAGGGGCGCGCGTGAGCAGTTCTTC. The genes are TRBV29-1 and TRBJ2-1; TRBD1 is a possible D gene (6 bases). The germline CDR1 and CDR2 sequences are SQVTM and ANQGSEA. V shed 3 bases and J shed 9 bases, with 12 bases lying between them. CDR3 length: 12 amino acids.

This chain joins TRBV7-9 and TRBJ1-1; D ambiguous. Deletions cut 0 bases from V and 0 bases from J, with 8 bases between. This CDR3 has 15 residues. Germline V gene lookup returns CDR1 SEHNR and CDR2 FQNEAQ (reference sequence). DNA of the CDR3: TGTGCCAGCAGCTTAGCCAAGGAGGTGAACACTGAAGCTTTCTTT. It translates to CASSLAKEVNTEAFF.

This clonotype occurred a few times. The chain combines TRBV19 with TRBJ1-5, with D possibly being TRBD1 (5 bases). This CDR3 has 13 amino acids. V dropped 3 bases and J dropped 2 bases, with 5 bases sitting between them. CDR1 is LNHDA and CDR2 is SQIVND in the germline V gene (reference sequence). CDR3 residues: CASSMTGNQPQHF. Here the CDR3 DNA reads TGTGCCAGTAGTATGACAGGCAATCAGCCCCAGCATTTT. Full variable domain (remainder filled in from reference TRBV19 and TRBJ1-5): DGGITQSPKYLFRKEGQNVTLSCEQNLNHDAMYWYRQDPGQGLRLIYYSQIVNDFQKGDIAEGYSVSREKKESFPLTVTSAQKNPTAFYLCASSMTGNQPQHFGDGTRLSIL.

The CDR3 here is CASSSNRQGNEKLFF. CDR3 DNA: TGTGCCAGCAGCTCCAACCGTCAGGGGAATGAAAAACTGTTTTTT. This rearrangement joins TRBV7-9 to TRBJ1-4, with a weak D call TRBD1 (6 bases). This CDR3 region has 15 residues. V lost 4 bases to trimming and J lost 5 bases, with 14 bases between them. CDR1 SEHNR and CDR2 FQNEAQ come from the germline V gene (reference sequence).

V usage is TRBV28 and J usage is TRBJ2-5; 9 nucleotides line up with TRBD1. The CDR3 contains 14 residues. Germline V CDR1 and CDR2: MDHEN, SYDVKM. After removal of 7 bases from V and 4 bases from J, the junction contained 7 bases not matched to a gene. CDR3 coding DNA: TGTGCCAGCAACTCGGGGACAGGGAGAGAGACCCAGTACTTC. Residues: CASNSGTGRETQYF. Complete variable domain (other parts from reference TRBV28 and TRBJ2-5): DVKVTQSSRYLVKRTGEKVFLECVQDMDHENMFWYRQDPGLGLRLIYFSYDVKMKEKGDIPEGYSVSREKKERFSLILESASTNQTSMYLCASNSGTGRETQYFGPGTRLLVL.

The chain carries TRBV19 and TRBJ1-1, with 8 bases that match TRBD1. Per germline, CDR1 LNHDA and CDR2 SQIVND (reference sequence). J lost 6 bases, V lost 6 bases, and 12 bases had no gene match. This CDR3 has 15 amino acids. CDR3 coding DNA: TGTGCCAGTAGCCCAAGGGACAGGCTGGAAGCTGAAGCTTTCTTT. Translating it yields CASSPRDRLEAEAFF.

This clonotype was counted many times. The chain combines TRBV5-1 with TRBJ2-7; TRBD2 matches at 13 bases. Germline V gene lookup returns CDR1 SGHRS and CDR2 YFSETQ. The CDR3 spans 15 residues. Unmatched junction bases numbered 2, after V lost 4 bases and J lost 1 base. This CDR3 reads CASSEGLAGSYEQYV. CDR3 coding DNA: TGCGCCAGCAGCGAGGGACTAGCGGGGTCCTACGAGCAGTACGTC.

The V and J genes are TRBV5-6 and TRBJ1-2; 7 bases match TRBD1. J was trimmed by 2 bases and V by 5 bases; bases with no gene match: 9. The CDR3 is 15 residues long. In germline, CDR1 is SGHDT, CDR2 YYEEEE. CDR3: CASRVRQGQNYGYTF. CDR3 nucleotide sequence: TGTGCCAGCAGAGTCAGACAGGGACAGAACTATGGCTACACCTTC.

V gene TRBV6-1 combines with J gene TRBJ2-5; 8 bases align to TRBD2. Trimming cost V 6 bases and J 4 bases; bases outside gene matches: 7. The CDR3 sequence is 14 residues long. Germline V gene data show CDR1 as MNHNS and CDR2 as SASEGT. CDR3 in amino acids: CASSGGGAAETQYF. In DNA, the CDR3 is TGTGCCAGCAGCGGGGGGGGGGCGGCAGAGACCCAGTACTTC.

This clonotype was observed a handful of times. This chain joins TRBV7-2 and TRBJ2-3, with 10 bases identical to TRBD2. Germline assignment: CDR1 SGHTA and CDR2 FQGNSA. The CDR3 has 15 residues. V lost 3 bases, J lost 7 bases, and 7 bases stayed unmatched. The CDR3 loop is CASSFRAGGGYTQYF. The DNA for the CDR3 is TGTGCCAGCAGCTTTAGAGCGGGGGGGGGATATACGCAGTATTTT.